This TCR beta chain was profiled in a study of cytomegalovirus exposure and HLA in healthy donors. General study points: TCR clusters originating in the first cohort tended to co-occur in the 120 validation repertoires, according to a later analysis. The classifier, whose performance was assessed in both the original and validation cohorts, reportedly diagnosed cytomegalovirus status with high specificity and sensitivity.

V was cut by 7 bases and J by 1 base, with 13 bases left in between. CDR1 and CDR2 (germline): WNHNN, SYGVQD (reference sequence). This CDR3 is built from 14 residues. As concerns this clone: Its antigen is still unknown.

Method: immunoSEQ multiplex PCR; TCRdb's copy keeps in-frame clones and lacks some. The data show roughly 250,000 clones, 86% seen once. Sequencing was carried out using PBMCs. The V gene is TRBV10-1, the J gene TRBJ1-1; D not resolved. The receptor comes from a woman younger than 45 in good health and CMV-seropositive. CDR3 in amino acids: CASMEDPANTEAFF. Here the CDR3 DNA reads TGCGCCAGCATGGAGGACCCGGCGAACACTGAAGCTTTCTTT.